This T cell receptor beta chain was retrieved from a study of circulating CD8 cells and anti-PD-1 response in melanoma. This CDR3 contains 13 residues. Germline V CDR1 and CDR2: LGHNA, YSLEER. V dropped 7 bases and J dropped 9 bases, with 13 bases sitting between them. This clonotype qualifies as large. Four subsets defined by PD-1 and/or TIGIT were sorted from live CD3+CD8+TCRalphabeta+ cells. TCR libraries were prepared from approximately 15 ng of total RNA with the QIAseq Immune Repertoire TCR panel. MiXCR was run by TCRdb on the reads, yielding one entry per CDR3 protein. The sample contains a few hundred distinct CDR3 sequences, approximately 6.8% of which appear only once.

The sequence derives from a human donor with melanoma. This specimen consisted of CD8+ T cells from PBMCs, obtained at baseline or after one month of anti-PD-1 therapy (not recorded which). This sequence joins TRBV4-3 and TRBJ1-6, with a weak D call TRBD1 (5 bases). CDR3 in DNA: TGCGCCAGCACCCCGGGGGGGGGTTCACCCCTCCACTTT. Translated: CASTPGGGSPLHF.